This passage covers 14 T cell receptor beta chains from one sample sequenced in a study of blood T cell repertoires in COVID-19. Sequencing used immunoSEQ multiplex PCR; TCRdb keeps in-frame clones, though not all of them. The sample lists around 150,000 clones; more than 75% were seen once. The sequenced material came from peripheral blood. The receptors originated from an older woman with COVID-19, enrolled during active disease.

The chain uses TRBV12-3 or TRBV12-4 and TRBJ2-2; D ambiguous. V dropped 7 bases and J dropped 1 base, with 7 bases sitting between them. CDR3 length equals 13 residues. CDR3 nucleotides: TGTGCCAGCAACGAGCGGAACACCGGGGAGCTGTTTTTT. It codes for CASNERNTGELFF.

The V call is TRBV18, the J call TRBJ2-5, with 7 bases identical to TRBD1. Germline CDR1 reads KGHSH; CDR2 reads LQKENI. V shed 3 bases, J shed 2 bases, and the junction held 6 bases outside the gene matches. The CDR3 contains 15 residues. CDR3 bases: TGTGCCAGCTCACCTCACCAGGGGGTTCAAGAGACCCAGTACTTC. Encoded protein: CASSPHQGVQETQYF.

This clone came up a few times. This rearrangement joins TRBV3-1 (or the pseudogene TRBV3-2) to TRBJ2-1; D gene uncertain. CDR3 size: 15 residues. The V end lost 4 bases, the J end lost 6 bases, and 16 bases lay between the germline ends. CDR1 and CDR2 from the germline V gene are LGHDT and YNNKEL (reference sequence). The CDR3 protein is CASSPDRLTGNEQFF. CDR3 coding DNA: TGTGCCAGCAGCCCAGATCGTTTAACGGGCAATGAGCAGTTCTTC.

The chain couples TRBV7-9 to TRBJ2-1; 8 bases align to TRBD2. Germline V lookup: CDR1 SEHNR, CDR2 FQNEAQ (reference sequence). With 6 bases clipped from V and 9 bases from J, the junction kept 7 bases outside the gene matches. The CDR3 is 13 amino acids. CDR3 nucleotide sequence: TGTGCCAGCAGTCCGCTGGCGGGGGGTGAGCAGTTCTTC. It translates to CASSPLAGGEQFF. Combining the CDR3 with reference TRBV7-9 and TRBJ2-1 gives the whole variable domain DTGVSQNPRHKITKRGQNVTFRCDPISEHNRLYWYRQTLGQGPEFLTYFQNEAQLEKSRLLSDRFSAERPKGSFSTLEIQRTEQGDSAMYLCASSPLAGGEQFFGPGTRLTVL.

The chain has TRBV2 and TRBJ2-7; 7 bases map to TRBD1. Germline V gene lookup returns CDR1 SNHLY and CDR2 FYNNEI. The ends lost 3 bases at V and 2 bases at J; junction bases unmatched: 4. The CDR3 length is 14 residues. This CDR3 reads CASSEATGPYEQYF. CDR3 nucleotide sequence: TGTGCCAGCAGTGAGGCGACAGGGCCCTACGAGCAGTACTTC.

This rearrangement joins TRBV7-3 to TRBJ1-1; possibly TRBD1 for D (6 bases). Germline lookup yields CDR1 SGHTA and CDR2 FQGTGA. V was pared by 5 bases and J by 1 base, with 8 bases between. This CDR3 has 13 residues. The CDR3 reads CASSADRNTEAFF. CDR3 bases: TGTGCCAGCAGCGCGGACAGGAACACTGAAGCTTTCTTT.

The chain joins TRBV30 to TRBJ1-6, with D possibly matching TRBD1 (5 bases). V dropped 4 bases and J dropped 5 bases, with 12 bases sitting between them. The CDR3 runs to 14 residues. Germline V gene data show CDR1 as GTSNPN and CDR2 as SVGIG (reference sequence). The CDR3 loop reads CAWKDTWDNSPLHF. In nucleotides, the CDR3 is TGTGCCTGGAAGGACACCTGGGATAATTCACCCCTCCACTTT. Combining the CDR3 with reference TRBV30 and TRBJ1-6 gives the whole variable domain SQTIHQWPATLVQPVGSPLSLECTVEGTSNPNLYWYRQAAGRGLQLLFYSVGIGQISSEVPQNLSASRPQDRQFILSSKKLLLSDSGFYLCAWKDTWDNSPLHFGNGTRLTVT.

This chain uses TRBV27 with TRBJ1-3, with 10 positions matching TRBD1. This CDR3 is built from 17 residues. With V trimmed by 2 bases and J by 1 base, 5 bases remained unmatched. Germline CDR1 and CDR2: MNHEY and SMNVEV (reference sequence). The chain's CDR3 is CASSLTRQGASGNTIYF. The CDR3, as DNA: TGTGCCAGCAGTTTAACCCGACAGGGGGCATCTGGAAACACCATATATTTT.

The rearrangement uses TRBV3-1 (or the pseudogene TRBV3-2) and TRBJ1-1; 7 positions agree with TRBD1. After removal of 4 bases from V and 4 bases from J, the junction contained 15 bases not matched to a gene. Germline V lookup: CDR1 LGHDT, CDR2 YNNKEL (reference sequence). This CDR3 spans 17 amino acids. The CDR3 sequence is CASSPHEGRQGGTEAFF. As DNA, the CDR3 is TGTGCCAGCAGCCCTCATGAAGGCCGTCAGGGGGGCACTGAAGCTTTCTTT.

This clone occurred a few times. The rearrangement links TRBV11-2 to TRBJ2-5; 7 bases match TRBD1. Germline V gene sequence: CDR1 SGHAT, CDR2 FQNNGV. The V and J ends lost 0 bases and 4 bases, in that order; junction bases with no gene match: 8. The CDR3 is made up of 16 amino acids. Here the CDR3 reads CASSLDPQGNIETQYF. DNA for the CDR3: TGTGCCAGCAGCTTAGACCCACAGGGGAATATAGAGACCCAGTACTTC.

The chain is built from TRBV3-1 (or the pseudogene TRBV3-2) and TRBJ2-1; 14 bases agree with TRBD2. CDR3 length equals 15 residues. The germline gives CDR1 LGHDT, CDR2 YNNKEL (reference sequence). Unmatched junction bases numbered 4, after V lost 4 bases and J lost 8 bases. This CDR3 reads CASSPGLAGVYEQFF. CDR3 DNA sequence: TGTGCCAGCAGCCCGGGACTAGCGGGGGTTTATGAGCAGTTCTTC.

J is TRBJ1-1 and V is TRBV19; TRBD1 matches 8 bases. The CDR3 length is 15 residues. Germline V gene lookup returns CDR1 LNHDA and CDR2 SQIVND (reference sequence). V dropped 6 bases and J dropped 0; count of bases not matched to a gene: 6. CDR3 in DNA: TGTGCCAGTAGGCCAGGACAGGGCCTGAACACTGAAGCTTTCTTT. This translates into CASRPGQGLNTEAFF.

V usage is TRBV7-9 and J usage is TRBJ1-2; 9 nucleotides match TRBD1. The germline V gene encodes CDR1 SEHNR and CDR2 FQNEAQ (reference sequence). The CDR3 consists of 16 residues. Unmatched junction bases numbered 11, after V lost 5 bases and J lost 4 bases. CDR3 residues: CASSPALLTGGYGYTF. The CDR3 nucleotides are TGTGCCAGCAGCCCGGCTCTTTTGACAGGGGGCTATGGCTACACCTTC. The variable domain in full, completed from reference TRBV7-9 and TRBJ1-2, reads DTGVSQNPRHKITKRGQNVTFRCDPISEHNRLYWYRQTLGQGPEFLTYFQNEAQLEKSRLLSDRFSAERPKGSFSTLEIQRTEQGDSAMYLCASSPALLTGGYGYTFGSGTRLTVV.

The V gene is TRBV6-5, the J gene TRBJ1-4; a possible D gene is TRBD1 (6 bases). Germline CDR1 is MNHEY and CDR2 is SVGAGI. Trimming left V 7 bases short and J 10 bases short, with 22 bases between. The CDR3 length is 15 residues. CDR3 bases: TGTGCCAGCACCCGTACTACAGGGCAAGAGGGAAAACTGTTTTTT. Translating it yields CASTRTTGQEGKLFF.